The count of the clone carrying this TCR beta chain is one. As yet, its antigen is unknown. The sample originates from a study of regulatory T cells in long-lasting Graves disease. Points from the study as a whole: Relative to newly diagnosed Graves' patients, persistent ones had lower TCR diversity.

CDR3 regions were amplified by Arm-PCR using iRepertoire HTBI primers to build TCR beta libraries. Each CDR3 protein gets one entry after TCRdb re-called the multiplex PCR reads with MiXCR. The table shows about 540,000 distinct CDR3 sequences, with about 14% occurring only once. Time point described: newly diagnosed GD, antithyroid drugs for less than 3 months. PBMCs were the source of the RNA used for TCR sequencing. EDTA tubes received roughly 10 milliliters of drawn peripheral blood. V dropped 2 bases and J dropped 6 bases, with 11 bases sitting between them. Germline lookup yields CDR1 MNHEY and CDR2 SVGEGT. CDR3 length equals 13 residues. These same records also appear under a second study, on T cells in Graves' hyperthyroidism and ophthalmopathy.

The sample consisted of peripheral blood mononuclear cells (PBMCs), taken at new diagnosis, from a patient treated with antithyroid drugs. This chain joins TRBV6-2 or TRBV6-3 and TRBJ2-7, with unresolved D. This receptor was obtained from a man aged 30 to 39 with Graves disease. CDR3: CASSYRNPGEQYF. As DNA, the CDR3 is TGTGCCAGCAGTTACCGTAACCCAGGCGAGCAGTACTTC.